A single sample gave rise to the 5 T cell receptor beta chains below, sequenced in a study of cytomegalovirus exposure and HLA in healthy donors. PCR primers comprised 60 Vbeta and 13 Jbeta primers. The assay was immunoSEQ multiplex PCR, and TCRdb's table has in-frame clones only and misses some. The sample includes 150,000 to 200,000 clones, about four fifths seen only once; the top ten take 4.1%. Specimen: PBMCs. The receptors come from a man aged 45-60 years in good health and CMV-seropositive.

This chain joins TRBV7-6 and TRBJ2-7; TRBD1 aligns across 7 bases. Germline V gives CDR1 SGHVS, CDR2 FNYEAQ. Trimming removed 5 bases from V and 0 bases from J; junction bases left unmatched: 7. The CDR3 has 15 residues. The CDR3 protein is CASSIGTASSYEQYF. The CDR3 DNA sequence: TGTGCCAGCAGCATAGGGACAGCCAGCTCCTACGAGCAGTACTTC.

The rearrangement links TRBV7-6 to TRBJ2-1, with D possibly being TRBD2 (5 bases). Trimming removed 3 bases from V and 2 bases from J, with 8 bases in between. The CDR3 is 14 amino acids. CDR1 is SGHVS and CDR2 is FNYEAQ in the germline V gene. In nucleotides, the CDR3 is TGTGCCAGCAGCTTTGGCGGGCCCTACAATGAGCAGTTCTTC. Its protein product is CASSFGGPYNEQFF.

The rearrangement links TRBV29-1 to TRBJ2-7, with a weak D call TRBD1 (5 bases). The V and J ends lost 4 bases and 5 bases respectively, with 12 bases between them. The CDR3 totals 12 residues. Germline V lookup: CDR1 SQVTM, CDR2 ANQGSEA. CDR3 loop: CSVGRQGDEQYF. CDR3 nucleotide sequence: TGCAGCGTTGGTAGGCAGGGTGACGAGCAGTACTTC.

This CDR3 is CATRGGLADTQYF. Written as DNA, the CDR3 is TGCGCCACCCGCGGAGGTTTAGCAGATACGCAGTATTTT. The gene calls are TRBV5-1 and TRBJ2-3, with D possibly TRBD2 on 5 matching bases. This CDR3 is built from 13 residues. V was cut by 9 bases and J by 4 bases, with 15 bases left in between. Germline CDR1 and CDR2: SGHRS and YFSETQ.

V is TRBV7-9 and J is TRBJ2-7, with D possibly matching TRBD2 (6 bases). The V gene lost 3 bases and the J gene lost 6 bases, with 21 bases spanning the gap. Germline V gene lookup returns CDR1 SEHNR and CDR2 FQNEAQ (reference sequence). The CDR3 contains 16 residues. CDR3 amino acids: CASSFSGGVSRVEQYF. The CDR3 DNA reads TGTGCCAGCAGCTTTAGCGGAGGAGTATCTCGCGTCGAGCAGTACTTC.